The clone carrying this TCR beta chain was seen a few times. This specimen comes from a study of early T cells in non-severe SARS-CoV-2 infection. TCRdb processed the 5' RACE reads anew with MiXCR; each CDR3 protein has one entry. The table includes roughly 100,000 distinct CDR3 sequences, approximately 12% detected once. The CDR3 has 16 residues. Germline lookup yields CDR1 SGDLS and CDR2 YYNGEE. Trimming took 4 bases from V and 2 from J; bases not matched to a gene: 6. This receptor was obtained from an adult who was a healthcare worker with PCR-confirmed SARS-CoV-2 infection or an uninfected control (not recorded which). V usage is TRBV9 and J usage is TRBJ2-2; TRBD2 matches at 9 bases. Material: whole blood, obtained at baseline. The CDR3: CASSRSSGVNTGELFF. The CDR3 DNA reads TGTGCCAGCAGCCGCTCTAGCGGGGTTAACACCGGGGAGCTGTTTTTT.